The 30 T cell receptor beta chains in this list originate from one sample, sequenced in a study of T cells in Graves' hyperthyroidism and ophthalmopathy. TCR beta CDR3 region amplification was performed from RNA transcripts. HTBI primers were used for first-round RT-PCR of the TCR CDR3. One entry per CDR3 protein results from TCRdb running MiXCR on the multiplex PCR reads. The sample records around 610,000 distinct CDR3 sequences, about 15% being singletons. The material sequenced was blood. These receptors all come from a woman in her forties with Graves' ophthalmopathy.

This clonotype was counted between two and nine times. The rearrangement links TRBV7-2 to TRBJ2-7; 10 bases line up with TRBD2. J gave up 3 bases and V 8 bases, and 7 bases lay outside the gene matches. Germline V CDR1 and CDR2: SGHTA, FQGNSA. This CDR3 is 14 amino acids long. CDR3 amino acids: CASSAGLAFYEQYF. The CDR3 DNA is TGTGCCAGCTCAGCGGGACTAGCGTTCTACGAGCAGTACTTC.

The chain combines TRBV19 with TRBJ1-5; TRBD1 matches 9 bases. The CDR3 extends over 15 amino acids. CDR1 is LNHDA and CDR2 is SQIVND in the germline V gene (reference sequence). V gave up 5 bases and J gave up 3 bases; unmatched junction bases: 5. CDR3 in amino acids: CASSSGTGINQPQHF. The CDR3 DNA reads as TGTGCCAGTAGTTCCGGGACAGGGATCAATCAGCCCCAGCATTTT.

This chain links TRBV6-5 with TRBJ1-3; no firm D call. The V end was cut by 0 bases, the J end by 0 bases, with 9 bases between. The germline V gene encodes CDR1 MNHEY and CDR2 SVGAGI. The CDR3 spans 16 residues. CDR3 sequence reads: CASSYSRFSSGNTIYF. CDR3 coding DNA: TGTGCCAGCAGTTACTCACGGTTTAGCTCTGGAAACACCATATATTTT.

This clonotype has a count of ten or more. The rearrangement uses TRBV6-2 or TRBV6-3 and TRBJ1-5; weak D call: TRBD1 (6 bases). This CDR3 is built from 14 residues. Trimming took 4 bases from V and 7 from J, leaving 14 bases between them. Per germline, CDR1 MNHEY and CDR2 SVGEGT. The CDR3 bases are TGTGCCAGCAGTTTGTACAGGGAAAACCAGCCCCAGCATTTT. This translates into CASSLYRENQPQHF.

This clonotype was counted many times. The gene calls are TRBV28 and TRBJ2-7; perhaps TRBD1 as D (6 bases). V was trimmed by 7 bases and J by 5 bases, leaving 12 bases between them. Germline-derived CDR1 and CDR2 are MDHEN and SYDVKM. This CDR3 contains 12 residues. Written as DNA, the CDR3 is TGTGCCAGCACCGCAGGGGCCCACGAGCAGTACTTC. This codes for CASTAGAHEQYF.

This clonotype was seen at least ten times. The gene calls are TRBV10-3 and TRBJ2-7; a weak D match, TRBD1 (5 bases). The CDR3 spans 13 residues. Deletions cut 10 bases from V and 5 bases from J, with 18 bases between. The germline V gene has CDR1 ENHRY and CDR2 SYGVKD. The CDR3 bases are TGTGCCACCGGAACAGGAGAAGGTGACGAGCAGTACTTC. Translation gives CATGTGEGDEQYF.

This clonotype was detected a few times. This sequence joins TRBV20-1 and TRBJ2-5, with TRBD2 matching over 11 bases. Germline CDR1 and CDR2: DFQATT and SNEGSKA (reference sequence). Trimming at V came to 5 bases and at J to 7 bases, leaving 9 bases not matched to a gene. The CDR3 is 14 amino acids. In DNA form, the CDR3 reads TGCAGTGCTGGCGGGACTAGCGGCTTGGGGACCCAGTACTTC. This gives the protein CSAGGTSGLGTQYF.

This clonotype was counted many times. CDR3 nucleotide sequence: TGCAGTGCCCTTCCCTTAGGGGACAGGGGGTTTACTGAAGCTTTCTTT. Amino acids: CSALPLGDRGFTEAFF. V is TRBV20-1 and J is TRBJ1-1, with 11 nucleotides matching TRBD1. Trimming at V came to 6 bases and at J to 5 bases, leaving 14 bases not matched to a gene. Germline assignment: CDR1 DFQATT and CDR2 SNEGSKA (reference sequence). This CDR3 region has 16 residues.

Many counts were recorded for this clonotype. The V call is TRBV2, the J call TRBJ1-1; D gene ambiguous. V was clipped by 4 bases and J by 1 base, with 4 bases between them. The CDR3 has 12 amino acids. The germline V gene has CDR1 SNHLY and CDR2 FYNNEI. CDR3 sequence reads: CASSARNTEAFF. The CDR3, as DNA: TGTGCCAGCAGTGCACGGAACACTGAAGCTTTCTTT.

This clonotype occurred many times. The chain couples TRBV20-1 to TRBJ1-1, with D possibly matching TRBD1 (5 bases). Per germline, CDR1 DFQATT and CDR2 SNEGSKA (reference sequence). V gave up 5 bases and J gave up 1 base, with 17 bases separating them. The CDR3 consists of 15 residues. The CDR3 reads CSAQNPNGGNTEAFF. For the CDR3, the DNA is TGCAGTGCTCAAAATCCGAACGGGGGGAACACTGAAGCTTTCTTT.

V usage is TRBV19 and J usage is TRBJ2-4; D may be TRBD1 (5 bases). The CDR3 sequence is 13 residues long. Trimming shortened V by 4 bases and J by 6 bases, and 10 bases separated the two germline ends. CDR1 and CDR2 from the germline V gene are LNHDA and SQIVND (reference sequence). The CDR3 reads CASSSWGRNIQYF. The CDR3, as DNA: TGTGCCAGTAGTAGTTGGGGCCGAAACATTCAGTACTTC.

This clonotype was seen repeatedly, ten times or more. The CDR3: CASSLDEVNTEAFF. CDR3 nucleotides: TGTGCCAGTTCACTCGATGAAGTGAACACTGAAGCTTTCTTT. The rearrangement links TRBV6-1 to TRBJ1-1; D remains ambiguous. V lost 9 bases and J lost 0, with 14 bases in between. Germline V gene data show CDR1 as MNHNS and CDR2 as SASEGT. CDR3 length: 14 residues.

In regard to this clonotype: A single base separates this from a much larger clone, so it may be a read error. V usage is TRBV7-8 and J usage is TRBJ1-1, with a possible D match to TRBD1 (5 bases). The germline V gene encodes CDR1 SGHVS and CDR2 FQNEAQ. The CDR3 has 16 amino acids. The CDR3, as DNA: TGTGCCAGCAGCCAGGGACTCGGCAGAAAGAACGCTGAAGCTTTCTTT. Residues: CASSQGLGRKNAEAFF.

This clonotype was picked up many times. This chain joins TRBV6-2 or TRBV6-3 and TRBJ2-5; 9 positions agree with TRBD2. CDR1 MNHEY and CDR2 SVGEGT come from the germline V gene. V lost 0 bases to trimming and J lost 4 bases; unmatched junction nucleotides: 3. CDR3 length: 15 amino acids. CDR3 DNA: TGTGCCAGCAGTTACTCAGAGACTAGCGGAGAGACCCAGTACTTC. Translated: CASSYSETSGETQYF.

This clonotype has at least ten counts. J is TRBJ1-6 and V is TRBV27; D is perhaps TRBD1 (5 bases). The germline V gene encodes CDR1 MNHEY and CDR2 SMNVEV (reference sequence). CDR3 length: 14 amino acids. Deletions cut 4 bases from V and 5 bases from J, with 9 bases between. DNA for the CDR3: TGTGCCAGCAGTTGGGACGGAAATAATTCACCCCTCCACTTT. Encoded protein: CASSWDGNNSPLHF.

This clonotype was counted a few times. The V and J genes are TRBV12-3 or TRBV12-4 and TRBJ2-7, with D hard to call. The CDR3 loop spans 13 amino acids. The ends were cut back, 3 bases at V and 0 bases at J, with 6 bases in the middle. CDR3 in amino acids: CASSFALSYEQYF. CDR3 coding DNA: TGTGCCAGCAGTTTTGCCCTCTCCTACGAGCAGTACTTC.

This clonotype has at least ten counts. CDR3 bases: TGTGCCAGCAGCTTAGGCCCTGATATCCAGTACTTC. This codes for CASSLGPDIQYF. The V call is TRBV13, the J call TRBJ2-5; unclear D gene. Looked up from germline, CDR1 is PRHDT and CDR2 is FYEKMQ (reference sequence). The CDR3 has 12 amino acids. Trimming cost V 0 bases and J 10 bases, with 9 bases left between them.

This clonotype was seen ten or more times. The V gene is TRBV12-3 or TRBV12-4, the J gene TRBJ1-1, with D possibly matching TRBD1 (5 bases). The CDR3 has 14 amino acids. V lost 5 bases and J lost 4, with 14 bases in between. CDR3 sequence (DNA): TGTGCCAGCAGTCGGACGTCCGGGACCACTGAAGCTTTCTTT. Translation: CASSRTSGTTEAFF.

This clonotype was seen many times. The genes are TRBV20-1 and TRBJ2-7, with a weak D call TRBD2 (5 bases). Per the germline V gene, CDR1 is DFQATT and CDR2 is SNEGSKA (reference sequence). V was clipped by 0 bases and J by 5 bases, with 14 bases between them. The CDR3 covers 14 residues. CDR3 amino acids: CSAREERTFDEQYF. CDR3 DNA sequence: TGCAGTGCTAGAGAGGAGCGGACCTTTGACGAGCAGTACTTC.

This clonotype appeared a few times. The V call is TRBV28, the J call TRBJ1-1, with a possible D match to TRBD1 (5 bases). Per germline, CDR1 MDHEN and CDR2 SYDVKM. The CDR3 is 15 amino acids. Trimming shortened V by 7 bases and J by 0 bases, and 15 bases separated the two germline ends. CDR3 sequence: CASTRGGHLNTEAFF. For the CDR3, the DNA is TGTGCCAGCACCCGAGGAGGACACTTGAACACTGAAGCTTTCTTT. The complete variable domain, with remaining parts taken from reference TRBV28 and TRBJ1-1, reads DVKVTQSSRYLVKRTGEKVFLECVQDMDHENMFWYRQDPGLGLRLIYFSYDVKMKEKGDIPEGYSVSREKKERFSLILESASTNQTSMYLCASTRGGHLNTEAFFGQGTRLTVV.

This chain uses TRBV12-3 or TRBV12-4 with TRBJ2-4; 8 bases line up with TRBD2. The CDR3 covers 17 residues. Trimming removed 0 bases from V and 1 base from J; junction bases left unmatched: 5. CDR3 sequence: CASSLARGDWAKNIQYF. CDR3 in DNA: TGTGCCAGCAGTTTAGCGCGGGGGGATTGGGCCAAAAACATTCAGTACTTC.

This clonotype occurred many times. Written as DNA, the CDR3 is TGTGCCAGCAGTTCCAGGGGGGGACTAGCTTACGAGCAGTACTTC. As protein: CASSSRGGLAYEQYF. The chain is built from TRBV28 and TRBJ2-7, with 9 bases aligning to TRBD2. V trimming: 4 bases; J trimming: 4 bases; junction bases outside the gene matches: 8. Germline V CDR1 and CDR2: MDHEN, SYDVKM. This CDR3 contains 15 residues.

This clonotype was seen a few times. The chain is built from TRBV4-1 and TRBJ2-2; TRBD2 aligns across 12 bases. With V trimmed by 2 bases and J by 3 bases, 1 base remained unmatched. The CDR3 loop spans 16 amino acids. CDR1 is MGHRA and CDR2 is YSYEKL in the germline V gene. The CDR3 is CASSQRLAGDTGELFF. CDR3 DNA sequence: TGCGCCAGCAGCCAACGACTAGCGGGAGACACCGGGGAGCTGTTTTTT.

Many counts were recorded for this clonotype. This chain links TRBV30 with TRBJ1-2; D perhaps matches TRBD1 (5 bases). Germline CDR1 GTSNPN, CDR2 SVGIG (reference sequence). The V end was cut by 0 bases, the J end by 7 bases, with 12 bases between. The CDR3 length is 13 residues. The CDR3, as DNA: TGTGCCTGGAGTGTTCCTGGGGCTGGTGGCTACACCTTC. It specifies CAWSVPGAGGYTF. Filled out from reference TRBV30 and TRBJ1-2, the complete variable domain reads SQTIHQWPATLVQPVGSPLSLECTVEGTSNPNLYWYRQAAGRGLQLLFYSVGIGQISSEVPQNLSASRPQDRQFILSSKKLLLSDSGFYLCAWSVPGAGGYTFGSGTRLTVV.

The sample holds many counts of this clonotype. The V call is TRBV2, the J call TRBJ1-2; no definite D call. Germline values: CDR1 SNHLY, CDR2 FYNNEI. The CDR3 length is 14 residues. The V and J ends lost 0 bases and 7 bases respectively, with 12 bases between them. The CDR3 reads CASSEAVTVVGYTF. The DNA of the CDR3 is TGTGCCAGCAGTGAAGCCGTTACGGTAGTTGGCTACACCTTC.

This clonotype turned up a few times. The V gene is TRBV6-4, the J gene TRBJ2-2; D gene unclear. The CDR3 consists of 13 residues. Germline CDR1 is MRHNA and CDR2 is SNTAGT. Between the trimmed V and J ends, which lost 4 bases and 9 bases, there was a span of 12 bases. Here the CDR3 DNA reads TGTGCCAGCAGTGGACCCAACCCCCGGGAGCTGTTTTTT. Residues: CASSGPNPRELFF.

The chain combines TRBV30 with TRBJ1-1; maybe TRBD1 (5 bases). V was cut by 3 bases and J by 0 bases, with 17 bases left in between. CDR3 length: 16 residues. The germline CDR1 and CDR2 sequences are GTSNPN and SVGIG (reference sequence). The CDR3 is CAWSGDGGRMNTEAFF. In nucleotides, the CDR3 is TGTGCCTGGAGCGGGGACGGTGGCCGAATGAACACTGAAGCTTTCTTT.

The chain is built from TRBV5-1 and TRBJ2-7; D may be TRBD2 (6 bases). V was trimmed by 0 bases and J by 9 bases, leaving 16 bases between them. Germline assignment: CDR1 SGHRS and CDR2 YFSETQ. The CDR3 length is 14 residues. The CDR3 spells CASSLAGSRAGQYF. CDR3 DNA: TGCGCCAGCAGCTTGGCGGGCAGTCGAGCGGGGCAGTACTTC.

This clonotype has a count of ten or more. Its ends do not fully match the called genes, so a read error is possible. The rearrangement links TRBV12-3 or TRBV12-4 to TRBJ1-5; no clear D. This CDR3 is 14 amino acids long. The CDR3 loop is CASSLGLSNQPQHF. In nucleotides, the CDR3 is TGTGCCAGCAGCTTAGGACTGAGCAATCAGCCCCAGCATTTT.

This clonotype has at least ten counts. This sequence joins TRBV6-5 and TRBJ1-2; D is perhaps TRBD1 (5 bases). Germline values: CDR1 MNHEY, CDR2 SVGAGI. The CDR3 covers 15 residues. V was cut by 3 bases and J by 4 bases, with 15 bases left in between. The CDR3 nucleotides read TGTGCCAGCAGTTATTGGGCAGGGAGAGGCTATGGCTACACCTTC. This codes for CASSYWAGRGYGYTF.